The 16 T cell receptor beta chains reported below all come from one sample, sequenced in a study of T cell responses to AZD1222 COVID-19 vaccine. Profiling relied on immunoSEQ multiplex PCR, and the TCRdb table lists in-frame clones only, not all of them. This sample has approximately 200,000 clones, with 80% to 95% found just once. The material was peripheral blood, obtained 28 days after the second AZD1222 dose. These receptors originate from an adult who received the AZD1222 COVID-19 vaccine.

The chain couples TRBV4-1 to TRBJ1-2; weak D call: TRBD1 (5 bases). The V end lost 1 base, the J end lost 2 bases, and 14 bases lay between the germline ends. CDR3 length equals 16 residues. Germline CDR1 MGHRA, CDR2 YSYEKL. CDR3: CASSQAYWDGNYGYTF. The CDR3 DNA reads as TGCGCCAGCAGCCAAGCCTACTGGGACGGGAACTATGGCTACACCTTC.

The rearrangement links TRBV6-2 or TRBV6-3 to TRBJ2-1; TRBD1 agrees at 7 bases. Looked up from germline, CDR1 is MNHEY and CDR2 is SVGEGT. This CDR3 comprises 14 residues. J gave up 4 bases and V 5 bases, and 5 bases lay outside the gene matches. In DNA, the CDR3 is TGTGCCAGCAGTGAGGGGGCTAAGTACAATGAGCAGTTCTTC. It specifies CASSEGAKYNEQFF.

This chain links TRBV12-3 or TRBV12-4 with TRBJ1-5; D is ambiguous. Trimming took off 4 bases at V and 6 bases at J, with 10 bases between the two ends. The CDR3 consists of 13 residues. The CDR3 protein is CASSSREGQPQHF. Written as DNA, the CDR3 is TGTGCCAGCAGTTCAAGAGAGGGTCAGCCCCAGCATTTT.

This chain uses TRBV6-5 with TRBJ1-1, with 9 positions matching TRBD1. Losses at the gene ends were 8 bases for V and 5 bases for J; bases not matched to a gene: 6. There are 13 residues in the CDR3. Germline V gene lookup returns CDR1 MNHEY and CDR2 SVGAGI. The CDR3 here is CASWGQGRTEAFF. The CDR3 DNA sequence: TGTGCCAGCTGGGGACAGGGACGGACTGAAGCTTTCTTT.

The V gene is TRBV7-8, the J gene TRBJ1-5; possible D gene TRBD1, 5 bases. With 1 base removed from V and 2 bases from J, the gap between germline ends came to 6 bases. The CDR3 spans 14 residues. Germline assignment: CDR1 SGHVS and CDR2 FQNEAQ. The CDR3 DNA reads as TGTGCCAGCAGCTTAGAGACAGGCAATCAGCCCCAGCATTTT. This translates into CASSLETGNQPQHF.

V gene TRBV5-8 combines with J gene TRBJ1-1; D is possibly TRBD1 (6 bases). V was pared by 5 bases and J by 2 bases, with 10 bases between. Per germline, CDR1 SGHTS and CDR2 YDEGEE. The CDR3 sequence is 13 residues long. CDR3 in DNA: TGTGCCAGCAGGACCAGGGGAAACACTGAAGCTTTCTTT. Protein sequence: CASRTRGNTEAFF.

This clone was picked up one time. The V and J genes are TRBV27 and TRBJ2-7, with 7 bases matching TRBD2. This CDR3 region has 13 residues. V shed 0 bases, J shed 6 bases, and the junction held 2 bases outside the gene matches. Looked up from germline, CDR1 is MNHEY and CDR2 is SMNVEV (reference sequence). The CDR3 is CASSLSGGLEQYF. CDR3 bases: TGTGCCAGCAGTTTATCGGGAGGGCTCGAGCAGTACTTC.

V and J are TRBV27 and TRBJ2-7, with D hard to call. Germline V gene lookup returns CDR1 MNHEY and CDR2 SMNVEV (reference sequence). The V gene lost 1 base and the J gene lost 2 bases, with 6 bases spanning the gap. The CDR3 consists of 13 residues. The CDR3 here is CASSLYHAYEQYF. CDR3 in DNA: TGTGCCAGCAGTTTATATCACGCCTACGAGCAGTACTTC.

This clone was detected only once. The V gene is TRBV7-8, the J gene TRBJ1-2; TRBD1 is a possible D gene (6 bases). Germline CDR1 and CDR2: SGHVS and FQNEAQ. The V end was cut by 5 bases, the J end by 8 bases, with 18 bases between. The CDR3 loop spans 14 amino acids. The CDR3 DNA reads TGTGCCAGCAGCCAAACAAGGGGGGCGGCGGGCTACACCTTC. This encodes CASSQTRGAAGYTF.

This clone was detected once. The CDR3 region has the DNA TGTGCCAGCAGTCACGGGACTAGCGGGGCCAATGAGCAGTTCTTC. It encodes CASSHGTSGANEQFF. The chain uses TRBV27 and TRBJ2-1; TRBD2 matches at 13 bases. CDR1 is MNHEY, CDR2 SMNVEV, per germline (reference sequence). CDR3 length: 15 residues. The trim removed 5 bases at V and 6 bases at J, leaving 4 bases unmatched.

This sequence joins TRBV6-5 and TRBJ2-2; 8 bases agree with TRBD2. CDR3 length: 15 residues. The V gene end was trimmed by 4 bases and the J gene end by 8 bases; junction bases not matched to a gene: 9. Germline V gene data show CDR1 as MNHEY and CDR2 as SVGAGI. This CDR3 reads CASSLAGKTSGELFF. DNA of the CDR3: TGTGCCAGCAGTTTAGCGGGAAAGACTTCTGGGGAGCTGTTTTTT.

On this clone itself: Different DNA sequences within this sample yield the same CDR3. The CDR3 is CASSIQGLNTEAFF. CDR3 sequence (DNA): TGTGCCAGTAGTATACAGGGGTTGAACACTGAAGCTTTCTTT. The chain joins TRBV19 to TRBJ1-1, with D tentatively TRBD1 (6 bases). V lost 2 bases, J lost 0 bases, and 7 bases lay in between. Per germline, CDR1 LNHDA and CDR2 SQIVND (reference sequence). The CDR3 loop spans 14 amino acids.

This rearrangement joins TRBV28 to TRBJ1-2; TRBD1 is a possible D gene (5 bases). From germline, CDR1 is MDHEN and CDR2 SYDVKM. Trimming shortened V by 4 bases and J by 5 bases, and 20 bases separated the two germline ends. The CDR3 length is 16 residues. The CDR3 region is CASSSYPSTDFYGYTF. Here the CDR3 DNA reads TGTGCCAGCAGTTCCTATCCGTCGACAGATTTTTATGGCTACACCTTC.

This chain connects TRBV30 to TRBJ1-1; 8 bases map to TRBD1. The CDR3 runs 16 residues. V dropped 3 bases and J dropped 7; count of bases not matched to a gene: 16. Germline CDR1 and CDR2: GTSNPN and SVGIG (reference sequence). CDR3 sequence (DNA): TGTGCCTGGAGCCTGGCAGGGGGCTATGTGCGTAGTGAAGCTTTCTTT. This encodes CAWSLAGGYVRSEAFF.

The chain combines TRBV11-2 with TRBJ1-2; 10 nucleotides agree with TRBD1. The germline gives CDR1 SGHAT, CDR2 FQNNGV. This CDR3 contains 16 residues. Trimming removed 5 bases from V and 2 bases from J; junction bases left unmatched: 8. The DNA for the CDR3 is TGTGCCAGCAGCACCGAGGGACAGGGGAGGAACTATGGCTACACCTTC. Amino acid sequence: CASSTEGQGRNYGYTF. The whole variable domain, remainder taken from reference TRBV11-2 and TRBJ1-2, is EAGVAQSPRYKIIEKRQSVAFWCNPISGHATLYWYQQILGQGPKLLIQFQNNGVVDDSQLPKDRFSAERLKGVDSTLKIQPAKLEDSAVYLCASSTEGQGRNYGYTFGSGTRLTVV.

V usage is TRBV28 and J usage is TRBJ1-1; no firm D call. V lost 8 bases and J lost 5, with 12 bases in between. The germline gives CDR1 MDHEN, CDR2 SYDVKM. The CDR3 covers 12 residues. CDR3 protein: CASGPRRTEAFF. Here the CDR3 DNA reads TGTGCCAGCGGCCCCCGTCGTACTGAAGCTTTCTTT.